Below, one T cell receptor beta chain is given with its context. This sample is drawn from a study of blood T cell repertoires in COVID-19. Across the whole study: Sites in the United States, Italy and Spain provided acute and convalescent COVID-19 samples. PBMCs, B-cell-depleted T cells, or T cells were the source of the cDNA or gDNA that made up the material.

Original analysis: The authors estimated nucleated cell counts from reference gene primer amplification. Profiling relied on immunoSEQ multiplex PCR, and the TCRdb table lists in-frame clones only, not all of them. D and trimming were read from the DNA, whereas the V and J calls and clone size are those reported in that table. This table has tens of thousands of clones, approximately 88% appearing once. The germline V gene encodes CDR1 ENHRY and CDR2 SYGVKD. With 4 bases clipped from V and 9 bases from J, the junction kept 7 bases outside the gene matches. The CDR3 extends over 13 amino acids. The specimen was peripheral blood. J is TRBJ2-3 and V is TRBV10-3, with TRBD1 matching 7 bases. The sequence came from an older woman with acute or convalescent COVID-19. Here the CDR3 DNA reads TGTGCCATCAGTGCCTACAGGGGACGAACGCAGTATTTT. This gives the protein CAISAYRGRTQYF.